This T cell receptor beta chain appears in the sequencing data of a study of metastatic and nonmetastatic thyroid tumors. About the study: Where malignant and benign thyroid patients were concerned, repertoires were compared across blood and tumor or nodule tissue.

The authors' processing: Variation in CDR3 across clinicopathological groups served as the basis for constructing a distant-metastasis classifier in papillary thyroid cancer. TCRdb re-analyzed the PCR reads using MiXCR. The V and J calls follow TCRdb's processing rather than the paper's. The table includes about 24,000 clones, over 20% detected once. Every patient underwent thyroid surgery untreated. This clone showed up many times. The V and J ends lost 8 bases and 2 bases, in that order; junction bases with no gene match: 8. This CDR3 is built from 15 residues. The germline V gene encodes CDR1 SEHNR and CDR2 FQNEAQ (reference sequence).

The clonotype comes from a male donor with papillary thyroid cancer or a benign thyroid nodule (not recorded which). Some clones in this sample may be carry-over from other donors' samples. Sequencing was performed on blood. The chain joins TRBV7-9 to TRBJ2-2; 7 nucleotides match TRBD1. The CDR3 loop reads CASLLGDSNTGELFF. The CDR3 DNA sequence: TGTGCCAGCCTCTTGGGGGACAGTAACACCGGGGAGCTGTTTTTT.